Listed below are T cell receptor beta chains from one sample, sequenced in a study of cytomegalovirus exposure and HLA in healthy donors. Only in-frame clones appear in the TCRdb table, and some are missing; sequencing was by immunoSEQ multiplex PCR. Among tens of thousands of clones listed, more than 70% were seen once. Source material: PBMCs. These receptors all come from a man in his forties in good health and CMV-seronegative. Each CDR3 is given with its conserved first and last residue. The D gene is left open where the match is weak. Part of the rows lack a size; the others show once, few, many or a class for expanded clones.

j_gene | v_gene | abundance | d_gene | CDR3nt | CDR3aa
TRBJ2-7 | TRBV7-2 | NA | NA | TGTGCCAGCAGCTTATGGAGTCTGCGGGAACAAACTTACTACGAGCAGTACTTC | CASSLWSLREQTYYEQYF
TRBJ2-6 | TRBV28 | NA | TRBD1 | TGTGCCAGCAGGCTGAGGGGGACAGGGCTATCAGGGGCCAACGTCCTGACTTTC | CASRLRGTGLSGANVLTF
TRBJ1-2 | TRBV28 | few | NA | TGTGCCTCCCTCCACTATGGCTACACCTTC | CASLHYGYTF
TRBJ2-1 | TRBV18 | NA | NA | TGTGCCAGCTCACCGGAGGGGTACAATGAGCAGTTCTTC | CASSPEGYNEQFF
TRBJ2-2 | TRBV5-6 | few | NA | TGTGCCAGCAGCCGGGGGACGGGATTCTCGGCCGGGGAGCTGTTTTTT | CASSRGTGFSAGELFF
TRBJ2-7 | TRBV11-3 | NA | TRBD1 | TGTGCCAGCAGCAAAACAGGGGGCGGGGAGCAGTACTTC | CASSKTGGGEQYF
TRBJ1-2 | TRBV29-1 | NA | NA | TGCAGCGTTGAAGCGGCAGGGGATATCGAAGGCTACACCTTC | CSVEAAGDIEGYTF
TRBJ2-5 | TRBV10-3 | few | TRBD2 | TGTGCCATCAGTGAGGGACTAGCGGGGGGACAAGAGACCCAGTACTTC | CAISEGLAGGQETQYF
TRBJ2-2 | TRBV28 | NA | NA | TGTGCCAGCAGCCCAGGGACTTACACCGGGGAGCTGTTTTTT | CASSPGTYTGELFF
TRBJ2-1 | TRBV29-1 | NA | TRBD1 | TGCAGCGCCGAGGGCCGGACAGGGGGGGCTAGCGGGCCTAGCTCCTACAATGAGCAGTTCTTC | CSAEGRTGGASGPSSYNEQFF
TRBJ2-1 | TRBV12-5 | NA | TRBD1 | TGTGCTAGTGGTCTGAACCCCCAGGGGGATGAGCAGTTCTTC | CASGLNPQGDEQFF
TRBJ2-3 | TRBV29-1 | once | TRBD2 | TGCAGCGTTGAGACTAGCGGGGGGGGCACAGATACGCAGTATTTT | CSVETSGGGTDTQYF
TRBJ2-3 | TRBV5-4 | once | NA | TGTGCCAGCAGCTTGGTTGGGACTGCCCCCCTCACAGATACGCAGTATTTT | CASSLVGTAPLTDTQYF
TRBJ2-1 | TRBV18 | NA | NA | TGTGCCAGCTCACCAGGTTCCGGGAGCTCCTACAATGAGCAGTTCTTC | CASSPGSGSSYNEQFF
TRBJ2-1 | TRBV19 | NA | TRBD1 | TGTGCCAGTAGTGGAGGGACAGGTCCAAGCCCCTCCTACAATGAGCAGTTCTTC | CASSGGTGPSPSYNEQFF
TRBJ2-1 | TRBV28 | NA | TRBD2 | TGTGCCAGCAGTTTGTTCGGGGGAGGGCAAATCGTTGAGCAGTTCTTC | CASSLFGGGQIVEQFF
TRBJ2-7 | TRBV5-6 | few | TRBD1 | TGTGCCAGCAGCTATACGACAGGGCGCGAGCAGTACTTC | CASSYTTGREQYF
TRBJ1-1 | TRBV7-2 | NA | TRBD1 | TGTGCCAGCAGCCCTCGGAGACAGGGCATGAACACTGAAGCTTTCTTT | CASSPRRQGMNTEAFF
TRBJ1-1 | TRBV5-4 | NA | TRBD1 | TGTGCCAGCAGCCCAGGACAGGGAAACACTGAAGCTTTCTTT | CASSPGQGNTEAFF
TRBJ2-7 | TRBV5-1 | few | TRBD1 | TGCGCCAGCAGCTTAAGGACAGGGGGTGAATACGAGCAGTACTTC | CASSLRTGGEYEQYF
TRBJ1-1 | TRBV6-4 | NA | NA | TGTGCCAGCAGTGAGCAGGGAAACACTGAAGCTTTCTTT | CASSEQGNTEAFF
TRBJ1-5 | TRBV6-5 | NA | TRBD1 | TGTGCCAGCAGTTTCACAGGGGGTTCGCAGCCCCAGCATTTT | CASSFTGGSQPQHF
TRBJ1-4 | TRBV5-6 | NA | TRBD1 | TGTGCCAGCAGCTCAGGGACCGGGACAGGGCAAGAAAAACTGTTTTTT | CASSSGTGTGQEKLFF
TRBJ1-3 | TRBV18 | NA | TRBD1 | TGTGCCAGCTCACCATTCACAGGGGGCGCGGAAAACACCATATATTTT | CASSPFTGGAENTIYF
TRBJ2-2 | TRBV7-8 | NA | NA | TGTGCCAGCAGCTCGAGCGATTGGACCGGGGAGCTGTTTTTT | CASSSSDWTGELFF
TRBJ1-2 | TRBV2 | few | TRBD1 | TGTGCCAGCAGTGAAACAGGGGACTATGGCTACACCTTC | CASSETGDYGYTF
TRBJ2-7 | TRBV6-4 | NA | NA | TGTGCCAGCAGCCCGTACGCAGGCTTGGGCCACGAGCAGTACTTC | CASSPYAGLGHEQYF
TRBJ1-2 | TRBV5-6 | NA | TRBD1 | TGTGCCAGCAGCTTGGACAGGGGGGTTGGCTACACCTTC | CASSLDRGVGYTF
TRBJ1-1 | TRBV10-3 | NA | NA | TGTGCCATCAAGGAAGTAGCCACTGAAGCTTTCTTT | CAIKEVATEAFF
TRBJ2-5 | TRBV5-4 | NA | TRBD2 | TGTGCCAGCAGCTCTCAGCGGGGGGGCGTCCAAGAGACCCAGTACTTC | CASSSQRGGVQETQYF
TRBJ2-3 | TRBV2 | NA | TRBD2 | TGTGCCAGGACTACTAGCGGCACAGATACGCAGTATTTT | CARTTSGTDTQYF